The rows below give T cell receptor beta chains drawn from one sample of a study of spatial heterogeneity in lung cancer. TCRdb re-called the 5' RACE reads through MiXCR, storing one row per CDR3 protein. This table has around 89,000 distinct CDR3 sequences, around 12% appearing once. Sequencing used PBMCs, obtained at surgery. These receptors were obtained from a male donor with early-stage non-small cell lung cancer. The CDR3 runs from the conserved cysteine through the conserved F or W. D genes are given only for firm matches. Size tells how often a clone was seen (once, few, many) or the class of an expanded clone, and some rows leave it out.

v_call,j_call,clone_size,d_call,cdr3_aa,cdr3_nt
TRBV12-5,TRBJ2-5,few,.,CASGLTSRLETQYF,TGTGCTAGTGGTTTGACTAGCCGGTTAGAGACCCAGTACTTC
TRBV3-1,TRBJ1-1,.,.,CASSPLDSEAFF,TGTGCCAGCAGCCCCCTGGACAGTGAAGCTTTCTTT
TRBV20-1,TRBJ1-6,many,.,CSAIRDISYNSPLHF,TGCAGTGCTATCCGGGACATCTCCTATAATTCACCCCTCCACTTT
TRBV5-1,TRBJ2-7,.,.,CASSLPQGNDEQYF,TGCGCCAGCAGCTTGCCCCAGGGGAATGACGAGCAGTACTTC
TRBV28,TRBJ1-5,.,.,CASSWDVYNQPQHF,TGTGCCAGCAGCTGGGACGTCTACAATCAGCCCCAGCATTTT
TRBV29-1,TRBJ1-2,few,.,CSVDRAMDGYTF,TGCAGCGTTGACAGGGCGATGGATGGCTACACCTTC
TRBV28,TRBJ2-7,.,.,CASSSPGAKRGEQYF,TGTGCCAGCAGTTCCCCCGGGGCAAAACGGGGCGAGCAGTACTTC
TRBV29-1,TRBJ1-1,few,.,CSVGEGGAEAFF,TGCAGCGTGGGGGAAGGGGGAGCTGAAGCTTTCTTT
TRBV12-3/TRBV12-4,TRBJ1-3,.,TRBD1,CASSSWDRERNTIYF,TGTGCCAGCAGTTCCTGGGACAGGGAGAGGAACACCATATATTTT
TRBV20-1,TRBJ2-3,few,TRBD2,CSARDLAGGLYTQYF,TGCAGTGCTAGAGATTTAGCGGGGGGGCTTTATACGCAGTATTTT
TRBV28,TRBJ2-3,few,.,CASRTPAGTPVDTQYF,TGTGCCAGCAGGACGCCCGCAGGAACCCCGGTCGATACGCAGTATTTT
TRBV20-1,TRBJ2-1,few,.,CSARNPGRTYNEQFF,TGCAGTGCTAGAAACCCGGGACGGACTTACAATGAGCAGTTCTTC
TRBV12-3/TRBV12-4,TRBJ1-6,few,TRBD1,CASTDRGLSPLHF,TGTGCCAGCACCGACAGGGGACTTTCACCCCTCCACTTT
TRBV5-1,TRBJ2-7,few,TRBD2,CASSVTSGGPPYEQYF,TGCGCCAGCAGCGTGACTAGCGGGGGGCCCCCCTACGAGCAGTACTTC
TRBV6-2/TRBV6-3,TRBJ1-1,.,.,CASRPPGTKGNTEAFF,TGTGCCAGCAGACCCCCCGGGACAAAAGGGAACACTGAAGCTTTCTTT
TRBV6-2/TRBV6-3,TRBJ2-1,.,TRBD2,CASSSYATSGGDGEQFF,TGTGCCAGCAGCTCTTACGCCACTAGCGGGGGAGATGGGGAGCAGTTCTTC
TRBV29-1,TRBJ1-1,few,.,CSVNFGDMNTEAFF,TGCAGCGTTAACTTCGGGGATATGAACACTGAAGCTTTCTTT
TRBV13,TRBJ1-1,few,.,CASTPGTSPTEAFF,TGTGCCAGCACCCCCGGAACCTCTCCCACTGAAGCTTTCTTT
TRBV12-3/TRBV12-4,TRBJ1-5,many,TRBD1,CASSLDRGRLNQPQHF,TGTGCCAGCAGTTTGGACAGGGGGCGCCTCAATCAGCCCCAGCATTTT
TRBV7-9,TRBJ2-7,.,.,CASSSLEGGLGYEQYF,TGTGCCAGCAGCTCGTTGGAGGGTGGCCTAGGGTACGAGCAGTACTTC
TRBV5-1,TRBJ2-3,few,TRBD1,CASSSTGARTDTQYF,TGCGCCAGCAGCTCGACAGGGGCCCGCACAGATACGCAGTATTTT
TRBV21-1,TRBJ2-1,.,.,CASSKGTDRGRLRVVYNEQFF,TGTGCCAGCAGCAAAGGGACCGACAGGGGAAGACTCAGAGTTGTCTACAATGAGCAGTTCTTC
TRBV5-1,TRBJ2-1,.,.,CASSPSGTPPREQFF,TGCGCCAGCAGCCCATCCGGGACCCCGCCCCGAGAGCAGTTCTTC
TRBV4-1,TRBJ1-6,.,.,CASSQIPGYNSPLHF,TGCGCCAGCAGCCAAATACCGGGCTATAATTCACCCCTCCACTTT
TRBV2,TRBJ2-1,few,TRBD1,CASSKQGAYDNEQFF,TGTGCCAGCAGTAAACAGGGGGCGTACGACAATGAGCAGTTCTTC
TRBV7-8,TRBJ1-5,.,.,CASSLGYLAQRAQHF,TGTGCCAGCAGCTTAGGATACCTAGCGCAAAGGGCCCAGCATTTT
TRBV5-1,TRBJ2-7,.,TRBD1,CASSSGTGRYEQYF,TGCGCCAGCAGCTCAGGGACAGGGCGCTACGAGCAGTACTTC
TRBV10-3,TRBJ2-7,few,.,CATGEVAYEQYF,TGTGCCACCGGGGAGGTCGCCTACGAGCAGTACTTC
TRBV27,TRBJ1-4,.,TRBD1,CASSLRDRAGEKLFF,TGTGCCAGCAGTCTCCGGGACAGGGCGGGTGAAAAACTGTTTTTT
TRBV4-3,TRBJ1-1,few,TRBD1,CASSQDYMDRGTEAFF,TGCGCCAGCAGCCAAGATTATATGGACAGGGGTACTGAAGCTTTCTTT
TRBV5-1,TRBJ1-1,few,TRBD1,CASSGQVNTEAFF,TGCGCCAGCAGCGGACAGGTGAACACTGAAGCTTTCTTT
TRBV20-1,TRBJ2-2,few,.,CSAAAKGAGELFF,TGCAGTGCCGCGGCGAAGGGGGCCGGGGAGCTGTTTTTT
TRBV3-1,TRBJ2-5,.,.,CASSQDFVRGGETQYF,TGTGCCAGCAGCCAAGATTTTGTTCGTGGCGGGGAGACCCAGTACTTC
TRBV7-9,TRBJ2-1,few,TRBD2,CASSVGTSGRNEQFF,TGTGCCAGCAGCGTTGGGACTAGCGGGAGAAATGAGCAGTTCTTC
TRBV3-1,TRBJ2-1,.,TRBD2,CASSQASGGNEQFF,TGTGCCAGCAGCCAAGCTAGCGGGGGCAATGAGCAGTTCTTC
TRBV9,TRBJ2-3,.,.,CASSPFGGWSDTQYF,TGTGCCAGCAGCCCCTTCGGGGGTTGGTCAGATACGCAGTATTTT
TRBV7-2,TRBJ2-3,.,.,CASSLTRGSDTQYF,TGTGCCAGCAGCTTAACGCGGGGCTCAGATACGCAGTATTTT
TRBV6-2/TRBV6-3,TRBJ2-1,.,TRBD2,CASRVLAGNEQFF,TGTGCCAGCAGGGTACTAGCGGGGAATGAGCAGTTCTTC
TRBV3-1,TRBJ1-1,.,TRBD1,CASSQRQGLGTEAFF,TGTGCCAGCAGCCAGAGACAGGGGCTGGGCACTGAAGCTTTCTTT
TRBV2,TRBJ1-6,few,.,CASNDNSPLHF,TGTGCCAGCAACGACAATTCACCCCTCCACTTT
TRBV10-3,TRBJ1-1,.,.,CAISRPGTEAFF,TGTGCCATCAGTAGGCCGGGGACTGAAGCTTTCTTT
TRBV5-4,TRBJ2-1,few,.,CASSSEPSSYNEQFF,TGTGCCAGCAGCTCGGAACCGAGCTCCTACAATGAGCAGTTCTTC
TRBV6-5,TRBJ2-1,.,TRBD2,CASSTGGQWEQFF,TGTGCCAGCAGCACGGGGGGGCAGTGGGAGCAGTTCTTC
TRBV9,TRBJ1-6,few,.,CASSVGQYYNSPLHF,TGTGCCAGCAGCGTAGGCCAGTACTATAATTCACCCCTCCACTTT
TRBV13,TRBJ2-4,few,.,CASSRFRDTVAKNIQYF,TGTGCCAGCAGTCGTTTCCGGGACACAGTAGCCAAAAACATTCAGTACTTC
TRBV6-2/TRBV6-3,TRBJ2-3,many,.,CASSTLNTQYF,TGTGCCAGCAGTACCCTCAATACGCAGTATTTT
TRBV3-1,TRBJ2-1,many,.,CASSQVAGRNNEQFF,TGTGCCAGCAGCCAAGTCGCGGGTCGGAACAATGAGCAGTTCTTC
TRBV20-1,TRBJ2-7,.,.,CSAARPRGGLYEQYF,TGCAGTGCCGCGAGGCCAAGGGGGGGCTTGTACGAGCAGTACTTC
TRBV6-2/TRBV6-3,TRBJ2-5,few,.,CASSYSKREKGETQYF,TGTGCCAGCAGTTACTCGAAGCGCGAAAAGGGAGAGACCCAGTACTTC
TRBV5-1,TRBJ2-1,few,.,CASSFGTPPREQFF,TGCGCCAGCAGCTTCGGGACGCCGCCCCGGGAGCAGTTCTTC